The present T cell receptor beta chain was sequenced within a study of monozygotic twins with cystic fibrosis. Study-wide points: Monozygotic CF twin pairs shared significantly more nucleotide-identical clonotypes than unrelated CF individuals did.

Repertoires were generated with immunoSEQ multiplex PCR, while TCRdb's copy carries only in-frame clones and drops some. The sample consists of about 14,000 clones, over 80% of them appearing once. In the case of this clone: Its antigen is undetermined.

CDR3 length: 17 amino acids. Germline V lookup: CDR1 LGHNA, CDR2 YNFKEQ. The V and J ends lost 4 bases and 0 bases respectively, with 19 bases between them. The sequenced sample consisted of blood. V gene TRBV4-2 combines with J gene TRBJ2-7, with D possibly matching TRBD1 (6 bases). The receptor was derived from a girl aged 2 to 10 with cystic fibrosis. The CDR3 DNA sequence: TGTGCCAGCAGCCGAACCTTACAGGGATCGGGCTCCTACGAGCAGTACTTC. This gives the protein CASSRTLQGSGSYEQYF.